These T cell receptor beta chains were read from a single sample in a study of T cells in Graves' hyperthyroidism and ophthalmopathy. TCRdb processed the multiplex PCR reads anew with MiXCR; each CDR3 protein has one entry. The sample consists of 470,000 or so distinct CDR3 sequences, more than 20% of them appearing once. The material sequenced was blood. The origin of the receptors is a man aged 18 to 29 with Graves' hyperthyroidism. The CDR3 runs from the conserved cysteine through the conserved F or W. The D gene is left open where the match is weak. The size entry is marked missing in some rows and otherwise reads once, few, many or a size class.

J gene: TRBJ1-1
clone size: many
D gene: NA
V gene: TRBV19
CDR3 protein: CASREGGRNTEAFF
CDR3 DNA: TGTGCCAGTAGAGAGGGGGGCCGAAACACTGAAGCTTTCTTT

J gene: TRBJ1-1
clone size: NA
D gene: NA
V gene: TRBV12-3/TRBV12-4
CDR3 protein: CASSPGGLGYTEAFF
CDR3 DNA: TGTGCCAGCAGCCCCGGTGGGCTCGGGTATACTGAAGCTTTCTTT

J gene: TRBJ2-2
clone size: once
D gene: TRBD1
V gene: TRBV12-3/TRBV12-4
CDR3 protein: CASSDGDRADTGELFF
CDR3 DNA: TGTGCCAGCAGTGACGGGGACAGGGCCGACACCGGGGAGCTGTTTTTT

J gene: TRBJ1-1
clone size: NA
D gene: TRBD1
V gene: TRBV6-1
CDR3 protein: CASKWGQGANTEAFF
CDR3 DNA: TGTGCCAGCAAGTGGGGACAGGGGGCGAACACTGAAGCTTTCTTT

J gene: TRBJ2-5
clone size: many
D gene: NA
V gene: TRBV6-1
CDR3 protein: CASSESIWRWEETQYF
CDR3 DNA: TGTGCCAGCAGTGAATCGATCTGGAGGTGGGAAGAGACCCAGTACTTC

J gene: TRBJ2-5
clone size: many
D gene: NA
V gene: TRBV15
CDR3 protein: CATSPRVPYQETQYF
CDR3 DNA: TGTGCCACCAGCCCTCGCGTCCCGTACCAAGAGACCCAGTACTTC

J gene: TRBJ2-7
clone size: many
D gene: TRBD1
V gene: TRBV13
CDR3 protein: CASSLARTGYEQYF
CDR3 DNA: TGTGCCAGCAGCTTAGCCCGGACAGGTTACGAGCAGTACTTC

J gene: TRBJ1-2
clone size: many
D gene: NA
V gene: TRBV20-1
CDR3 protein: CSASNGVNGYTF
CDR3 DNA: TGCAGTGCTAGTAATGGGGTGAATGGCTACACCTTC

J gene: TRBJ1-1
clone size: NA
D gene: NA
V gene: TRBV7-2
CDR3 protein: CASSHPGGDAFF
CDR3 DNA: TGTGCCAGCAGCCACCCAGGTGGCGATGCTTTCTTT

J gene: TRBJ2-2
clone size: few
D gene: TRBD1
V gene: TRBV11-2
CDR3 protein: CASSPKGQGINTGELFF
CDR3 DNA: TGTGCCAGCAGCCCAAAGGGACAGGGAATCAACACCGGGGAGCTGTTTTTT

J gene: TRBJ2-5
clone size: NA
D gene: TRBD1
V gene: TRBV18
CDR3 protein: CASSPPSDRGETQYF
CDR3 DNA: TGTGCCAGCTCACCACCCTCGGACAGGGGAGAGACCCAGTACTTC

J gene: TRBJ1-1
clone size: few
D gene: NA
V gene: TRBV11-2
CDR3 protein: CASTSGADTEAFF
CDR3 DNA: TGTGCCAGCACCTCGGGGGCGGACACTGAAGCTTTCTTT

J gene: TRBJ2-5
clone size: few
D gene: NA
V gene: TRBV9
CDR3 protein: CASSPGASERETQYF
CDR3 DNA: TGTGCCAGCAGCCCAGGGGCCTCGGAAAGAGAGACCCAGTACTTC

J gene: TRBJ1-5
clone size: many
D gene: NA
V gene: TRBV11-2
CDR3 protein: CASSLDGAIWISSNQPQHF
CDR3 DNA: TGTGCCAGCAGCTTAGATGGGGCCATATGGATATCGAGCAATCAGCCCCAGCATTTT

J gene: TRBJ2-2
clone size: few
D gene: TRBD2
V gene: TRBV28
CDR3 protein: CASLTGGVLNTGELFF
CDR3 DNA: TGTGCCAGCCTAACGGGGGGAGTCCTGAACACCGGGGAGCTGTTTTTT

J gene: TRBJ1-2
clone size: NA
D gene: NA
V gene: TRBV6-1
CDR3 protein: CASTQWVQGPANYGYTF
CDR3 DNA: TGTGCCAGCACCCAATGGGTACAGGGTCCCGCTAACTATGGCTACACCTTC

J gene: TRBJ1-5
clone size: many
D gene: NA
V gene: TRBV12-3/TRBV12-4
CDR3 protein: CASSAQTVNQPQHF
CDR3 DNA: TGTGCCAGCAGTGCTCAGACGGTTAATCAGCCCCAGCATTTT

J gene: TRBJ2-3
clone size: few
D gene: NA
V gene: TRBV4-1
CDR3 protein: CASSPPHRASTDTQYF
CDR3 DNA: TGCGCCAGCAGCCCGCCGCATAGGGCTAGCACAGATACGCAGTATTTT

J gene: TRBJ1-5
clone size: many
D gene: NA
V gene: TRBV2
CDR3 protein: CASTGVGQPQHF
CDR3 DNA: TGTGCCAGCACAGGGGTCGGGCAGCCCCAGCATTTT

J gene: TRBJ2-2
clone size: few
D gene: NA
V gene: TRBV5-1
CDR3 protein: CASSLEGGTVNTGELFF
CDR3 DNA: TGCGCCAGCAGCTTGGAAGGGGGGACAGTGAACACCGGGGAGCTGTTTTTT

J gene: TRBJ1-6
clone size: NA
D gene: NA
V gene: TRBV29-1
CDR3 protein: CSVPTVRGSPLHF
CDR3 DNA: TGCAGCGTCCCGACCGTCCGGGGGTCACCCCTCCACTTT

J gene: TRBJ2-2
clone size: many
D gene: NA
V gene: TRBV6-1
CDR3 protein: CASSGRADTGELFF
CDR3 DNA: TGTGCCAGCAGTGGCCGGGCGGACACCGGGGAGCTGTTTTTT

J gene: TRBJ1-5
clone size: NA
D gene: NA
V gene: TRBV20-1
CDR3 protein: CSARDSLDQPQHF
CDR3 DNA: TGCAGTGCTAGAGACAGCCTGGATCAGCCCCAGCATTTT

J gene: TRBJ1-1
clone size: many
D gene: TRBD1
V gene: TRBV6-5
CDR3 protein: CASSYSGQVTEAFF
CDR3 DNA: TGTGCCAGCAGTTACTCGGGACAGGTAACTGAAGCTTTCTTT

J gene: TRBJ1-1
clone size: many
D gene: TRBD1
V gene: TRBV6-5
CDR3 protein: CASSYGGTGVSTTEAFF
CDR3 DNA: TGTGCCAGCAGTTATGGGGGGACAGGGGTGTCGACCACTGAAGCTTTCTTT

J gene: TRBJ1-6
clone size: few
D gene: TRBD1
V gene: TRBV11-2
CDR3 protein: CASRSPGQINSPLHF
CDR3 DNA: TGTGCCAGCAGATCACCGGGACAGATAAATTCACCCCTCCACTTT

J gene: TRBJ1-2
clone size: many
D gene: NA
V gene: TRBV12-3/TRBV12-4
CDR3 protein: CASSPNRGGYTF
CDR3 DNA: TGTGCCAGCAGTCCTAACCGGGGCGGCTACACCTTC

J gene: TRBJ2-7
clone size: many
D gene: NA
V gene: TRBV27
CDR3 protein: CASRWRGQGASYEQYF
CDR3 DNA: TGTGCCAGCAGGTGGAGGGGACAAGGGGCCTCCTACGAGCAGTACTTC

J gene: TRBJ2-2
clone size: NA
D gene: NA
V gene: TRBV5-6
CDR3 protein: CASSRGGTSTGELFF
CDR3 DNA: TGTGCCAGCAGTCGTGGCGGGACATCCACCGGGGAGCTGTTTTTT

J gene: TRBJ2-7
clone size: many
D gene: NA
V gene: TRBV27
CDR3 protein: CASSLSGGSSYEQYF
CDR3 DNA: TGTGCCAGCAGTTTATCGGGGGGAAGTTCCTACGAGCAGTACTTC

J gene: TRBJ1-2
clone size: many
D gene: NA
V gene: TRBV29-1
CDR3 protein: CSVLPGLGNYGYTF
CDR3 DNA: TGCAGCGTTCTCCCCGGATTAGGGAACTATGGCTACACCTTC

J gene: TRBJ2-7
clone size: many
D gene: NA
V gene: TRBV6-1
CDR3 protein: CASSVGSGPYEQYF
CDR3 DNA: TGTGCCAGCAGTGTCGGGAGTGGGCCCTACGAGCAGTACTTC

J gene: TRBJ2-7
clone size: many
D gene: TRBD2
V gene: TRBV28
CDR3 protein: CASSSHSGGIYEQYF
CDR3 DNA: TGTGCCAGCAGCTCACATAGCGGGGGGATCTACGAGCAGTACTTC

J gene: TRBJ1-2
clone size: many
D gene: TRBD1
V gene: TRBV7-9
CDR3 protein: CASSLGQGTDGYTF
CDR3 DNA: TGTGCCAGCAGCTTGGGACAGGGAACGGATGGCTACACCTTC

J gene: TRBJ2-5
clone size: many
D gene: NA
V gene: TRBV30
CDR3 protein: CAWSERVSQETQYF
CDR3 DNA: TGTGCCTGGAGTGAACGGGTCTCCCAAGAGACCCAGTACTTC

J gene: TRBJ1-1
clone size: many
D gene: NA
V gene: TRBV12-3/TRBV12-4
CDR3 protein: CASSFVRASTEAFF
CDR3 DNA: TGTGCCAGCAGTTTTGTCAGGGCGAGCACTGAAGCTTTCTTT

J gene: TRBJ2-7
clone size: many
D gene: NA
V gene: TRBV12-3/TRBV12-4
CDR3 protein: CASSLGYNSYEQYF
CDR3 DNA: TGTGCCAGCAGTTTAGGGTACAACTCCTACGAGCAGTACTTC